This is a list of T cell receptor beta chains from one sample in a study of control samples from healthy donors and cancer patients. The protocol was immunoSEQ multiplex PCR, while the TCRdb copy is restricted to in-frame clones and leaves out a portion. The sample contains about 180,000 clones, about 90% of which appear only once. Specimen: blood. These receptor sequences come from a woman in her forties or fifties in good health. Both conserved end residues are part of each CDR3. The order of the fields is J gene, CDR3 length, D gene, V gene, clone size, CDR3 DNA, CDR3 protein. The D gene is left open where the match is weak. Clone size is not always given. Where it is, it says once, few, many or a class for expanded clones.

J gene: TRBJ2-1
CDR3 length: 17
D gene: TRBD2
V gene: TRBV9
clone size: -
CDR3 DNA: TGTGCCAGCAGCGATGGGACTAGCGGGGGGGAATTTAATGAGCAGTTCTTC
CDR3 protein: CASSDGTSGGEFNEQFF

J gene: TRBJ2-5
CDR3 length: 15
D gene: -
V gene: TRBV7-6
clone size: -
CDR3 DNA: TGTGCCAGCAGCTCCTTGGGGACTGCCCCCGGGACCCAGTACTTC
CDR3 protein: CASSSLGTAPGTQYF

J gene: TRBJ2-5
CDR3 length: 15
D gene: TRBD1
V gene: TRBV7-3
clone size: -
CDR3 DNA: TGTGCCAGCAGCCCCGGACAGGGGTGGGGAGAGACCCAGTACTTC
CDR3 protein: CASSPGQGWGETQYF

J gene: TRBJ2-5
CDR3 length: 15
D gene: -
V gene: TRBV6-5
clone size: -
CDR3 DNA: TGTGCCAGCAGTTACTCGGGGCTAGGTGGAGAGACCCAGTACTTC
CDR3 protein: CASSYSGLGGETQYF

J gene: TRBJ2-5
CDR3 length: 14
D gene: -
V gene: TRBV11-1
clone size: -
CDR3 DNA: TGTGCCAGCAGCTTAGCCACCGGGATGGAGACCCAGTACTTC
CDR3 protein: CASSLATGMETQYF

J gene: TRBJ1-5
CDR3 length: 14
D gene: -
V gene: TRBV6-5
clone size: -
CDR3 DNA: TGTGCCAGCAGTTACGCTGAGGACAGTCAGCCCCAGCATTTT
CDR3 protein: CASSYAEDSQPQHF

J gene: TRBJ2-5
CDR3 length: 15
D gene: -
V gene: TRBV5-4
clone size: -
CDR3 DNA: TGTGCCAGCAGCTTTGGGGGCTCGGGCCAAGAGACCCAGTACTTC
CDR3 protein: CASSFGGSGQETQYF

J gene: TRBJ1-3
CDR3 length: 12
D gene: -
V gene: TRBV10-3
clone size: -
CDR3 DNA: TGTGCCAGCCCTAGGGTTGGAAACACCATATATTTT
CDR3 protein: CASPRVGNTIYF

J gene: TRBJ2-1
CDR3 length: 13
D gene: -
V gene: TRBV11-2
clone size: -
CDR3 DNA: TGTGCCAGCAGACCCTCTAGCGTCCATGAGCAGTTCTTC
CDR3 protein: CASRPSSVHEQFF

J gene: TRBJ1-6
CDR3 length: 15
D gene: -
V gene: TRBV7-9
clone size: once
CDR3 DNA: TGTGCCAGCAGCTTTTTGTCCGGACCTAGCTCACCCCTCCACTTT
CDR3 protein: CASSFLSGPSSPLHF

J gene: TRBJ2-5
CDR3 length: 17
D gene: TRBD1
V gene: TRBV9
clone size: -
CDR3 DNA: TGTGCCAGCAGCCTAGAAGAGACAGGGTTTGTTGGAGAGACCCAGTACTTC
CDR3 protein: CASSLEETGFVGETQYF

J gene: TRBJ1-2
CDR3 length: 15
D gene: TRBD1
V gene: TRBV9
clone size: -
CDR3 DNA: TGTGCCAGCAGCGCCCAACCGACAGGGCTGGAAGGCTACACCTTC
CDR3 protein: CASSAQPTGLEGYTF

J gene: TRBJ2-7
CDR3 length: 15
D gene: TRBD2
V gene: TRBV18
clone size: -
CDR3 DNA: TGTGCCAGCTCACCTCGCAGCGGGAGTTCCTACGAGCAGTACTTC
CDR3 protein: CASSPRSGSSYEQYF

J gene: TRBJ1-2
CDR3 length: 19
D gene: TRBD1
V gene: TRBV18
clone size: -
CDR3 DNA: TGTGCCAGCTCACCACCACCTTCCGGGACAGGGGGCGTGAGTTATGGCTACACCTTC
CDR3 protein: CASSPPPSGTGGVSYGYTF

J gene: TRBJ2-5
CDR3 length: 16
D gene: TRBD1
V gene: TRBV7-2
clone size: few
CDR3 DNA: TGTGCCAGCAGCTTAGCGCGAAGGACAGGGGGCGAGACCCAGTACTTC
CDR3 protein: CASSLARRTGGETQYF

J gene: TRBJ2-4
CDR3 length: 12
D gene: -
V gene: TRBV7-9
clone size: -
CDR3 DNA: TGTGCCAGCAGCTTAGAGGGACGGGAACAGTACTTC
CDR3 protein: CASSLEGREQYF

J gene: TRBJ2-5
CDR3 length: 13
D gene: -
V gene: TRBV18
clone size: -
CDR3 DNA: TGTGCCAGCTCCTCCGGGGCATCGGAGACCCAGTACTTC
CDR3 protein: CASSSGASETQYF

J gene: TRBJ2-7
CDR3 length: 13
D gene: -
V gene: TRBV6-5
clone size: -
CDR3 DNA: TGTGCCAGCACGGAGGGATCCTACTACGAGCAGTACTTC
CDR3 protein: CASTEGSYYEQYF

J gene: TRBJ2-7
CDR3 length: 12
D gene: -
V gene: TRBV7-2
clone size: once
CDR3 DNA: TGTGCCAGCAGCGCAGCCCTCGGCGAGCAGTACTTC
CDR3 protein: CASSAALGEQYF

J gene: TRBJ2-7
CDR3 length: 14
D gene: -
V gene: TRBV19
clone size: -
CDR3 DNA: TGTGCCAGTAGTATGAACCGGGCCTCAGGCGAGCAGTACTTC
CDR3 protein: CASSMNRASGEQYF

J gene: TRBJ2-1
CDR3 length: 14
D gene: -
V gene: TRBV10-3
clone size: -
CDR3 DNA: TGTGCCACTCAATTAGCGGAGGGGGGCAATGAGCAGTTCTTC
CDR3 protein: CATQLAEGGNEQFF

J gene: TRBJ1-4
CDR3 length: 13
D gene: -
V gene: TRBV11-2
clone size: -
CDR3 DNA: TGTGCCAGCAGCCAGACAGTAAATGAAAAACTGTTTTTT
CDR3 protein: CASSQTVNEKLFF

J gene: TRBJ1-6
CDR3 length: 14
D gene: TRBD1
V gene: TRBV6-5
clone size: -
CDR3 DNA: TGTGCCAGCAGAGGGACAGGGAACAATTCACCCCTCCACTTT
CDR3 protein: CASRGTGNNSPLHF

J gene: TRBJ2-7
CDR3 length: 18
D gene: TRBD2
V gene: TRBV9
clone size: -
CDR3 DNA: TGTGCCAGCAGCCCCGGGACTAGCGGGCGCGCCAGGGCCTACGAGCAGTACTTC
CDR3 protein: CASSPGTSGRARAYEQYF

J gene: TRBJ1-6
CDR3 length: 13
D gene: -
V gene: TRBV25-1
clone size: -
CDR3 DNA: TGTGCCAGCAACAGGGCAGGGAATTCACCCCTCCACTTT
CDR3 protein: CASNRAGNSPLHF

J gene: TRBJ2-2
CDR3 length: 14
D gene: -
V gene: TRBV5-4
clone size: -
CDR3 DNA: TGTGCCAGCAGCTCTCCCCTGAACACCGGGGAGCTGTTTTTT
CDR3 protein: CASSSPLNTGELFF

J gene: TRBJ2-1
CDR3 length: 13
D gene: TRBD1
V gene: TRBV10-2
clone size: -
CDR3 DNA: TGCGCCAGCAGCCCCGGACAGGCACTTGCTCAGTTCTTC
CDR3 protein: CASSPGQALAQFF

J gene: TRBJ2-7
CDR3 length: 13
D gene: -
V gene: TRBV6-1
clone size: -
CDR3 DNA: TGTGCCAGCAGTGAAATTAGGTGGAACGAGCAGTACTTC
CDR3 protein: CASSEIRWNEQYF

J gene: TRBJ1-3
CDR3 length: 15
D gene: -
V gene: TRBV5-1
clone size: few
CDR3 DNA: TGCGCCAGCAGCTTTGGAGCATCTGTGGGAAACACCATATATTTT
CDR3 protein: CASSFGASVGNTIYF

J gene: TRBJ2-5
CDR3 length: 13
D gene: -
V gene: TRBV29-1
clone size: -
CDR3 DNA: TGCAGCGTTGGTGGCGACAGACAAGAGACCCAGTACTTC
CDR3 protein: CSVGGDRQETQYF

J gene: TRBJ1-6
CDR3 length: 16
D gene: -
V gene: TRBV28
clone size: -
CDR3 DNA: TGTGCCAGCAGTCTGGAGGTCGGGGGGGCGGATTCACCCCTCCACTTT
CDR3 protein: CASSLEVGGADSPLHF

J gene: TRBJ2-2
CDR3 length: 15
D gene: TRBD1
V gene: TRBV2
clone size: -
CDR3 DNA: TGTGCCAGCGTTATGTTTCAGGGGGCTGGCGGGGAGCTGTTTTTT
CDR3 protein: CASVMFQGAGGELFF

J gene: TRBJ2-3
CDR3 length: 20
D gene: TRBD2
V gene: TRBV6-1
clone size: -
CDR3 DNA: TGTGCCAGCAGTGCCCTGCCCGGGACTAGCGGGAGAAAGGGGACAGATACGCAGTATTTT
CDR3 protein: CASSALPGTSGRKGTDTQYF

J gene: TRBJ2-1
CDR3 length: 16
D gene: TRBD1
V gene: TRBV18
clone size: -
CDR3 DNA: TGTGCCAGCTCTCCGCTCCCGGGACAGGGGGCCCATGAGCAGTTCTTC
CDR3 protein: CASSPLPGQGAHEQFF

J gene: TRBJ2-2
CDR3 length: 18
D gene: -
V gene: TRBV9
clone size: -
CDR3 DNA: TGTGCCAGCAGCGTTCTTCCCAGGGGCCGAAAGGGGACCGGGGAGCTGTTTTTT
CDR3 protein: CASSVLPRGRKGTGELFF

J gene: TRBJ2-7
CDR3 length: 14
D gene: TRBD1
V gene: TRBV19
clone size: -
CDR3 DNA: TGTGCCAGTAGACACAGGGGGCTCGAGAACGAGCAGTACTTC
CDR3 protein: CASRHRGLENEQYF

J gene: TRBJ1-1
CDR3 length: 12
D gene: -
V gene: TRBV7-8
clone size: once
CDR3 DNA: TGTGCCAGCAGCTCGGGGACCACTGAAGCTTTCTTT
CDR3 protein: CASSSGTTEAFF